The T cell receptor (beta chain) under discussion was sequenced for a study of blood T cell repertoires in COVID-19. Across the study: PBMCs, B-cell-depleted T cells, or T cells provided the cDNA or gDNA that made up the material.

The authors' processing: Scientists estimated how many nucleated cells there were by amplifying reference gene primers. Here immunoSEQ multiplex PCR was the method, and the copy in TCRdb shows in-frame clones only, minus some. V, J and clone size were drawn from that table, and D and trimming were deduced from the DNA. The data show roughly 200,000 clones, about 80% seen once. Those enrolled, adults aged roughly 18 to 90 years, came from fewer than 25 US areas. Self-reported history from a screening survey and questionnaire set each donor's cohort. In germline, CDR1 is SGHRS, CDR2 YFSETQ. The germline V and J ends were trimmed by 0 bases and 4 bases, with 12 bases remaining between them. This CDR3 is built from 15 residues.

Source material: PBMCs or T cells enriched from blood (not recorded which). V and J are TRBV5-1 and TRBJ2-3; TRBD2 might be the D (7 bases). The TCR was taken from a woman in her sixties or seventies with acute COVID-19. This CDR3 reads CASSLVGGGADTQYF. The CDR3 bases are TGCGCCAGCAGCTTGGTTGGGGGGGGCGCAGATACGCAGTATTTT.